This is a list of T cell receptor beta chains from one sample in a study of cytotoxic CD8 clonotypes in ibrutinib-treated CLL. Here immunoSEQ multiplex PCR was the method, and the copy in TCRdb shows in-frame clones only, minus some. The sample lists 250,000 to 350,000 clones; around 69% were seen once. The sample in question was PBMCs, obtained at disease progression, from a patient treated with ibrutinib. The receptors come from a human donor with chronic lymphocytic leukemia. Each CDR3 is given with its conserved first and last residue. A D gene is named only where the DNA matches it firmly. Rows may omit the clone size; those that give it use once, few, many or a size class.

>TRBV5-1|12|TRBJ1-1|.|.
CASIASNRMAFF
TGCGCCAGCATAGCATCCAACAGGATGGCTTTCTTT
>TRBV29-1|12|TRBJ2-2|.|.
CSVGADTGELFF
TGCAGCGTTGGGGCCGACACCGGGGAGCTGTTTTTT
>TRBV11-3|14|TRBJ2-1|.|.
CASSFHRGNNEQFF
TGTGCCAGCAGCTTCCATAGGGGAAACAATGAGCAGTTCTTC
>TRBV6-1|16|TRBJ2-7|.|few
CASSDGRTSSSYEQYF
TGTGCCAGCAGTGACGGACGGACGTCAAGCTCCTACGAGCAGTACTTC
>TRBV28|16|TRBJ1-5|.|.
CASSTGTGTPSTPQHF
TGTGCCAGCAGTACCGGTACCGGGACGCCCTCTACGCCCCAGCATTTT
>TRBV15|15|TRBJ2-4|.|once
CATSREGAIGNIQYF
TGTGCCACCAGCAGAGAAGGGGCTATCGGGAACATTCAGTACTTC
>TRBV19|14|TRBJ2-3|.|.
CASSKRVGTDTQYF
TGTGCCAGTAGTAAGAGGGTAGGGACAGATACGCAGTATTTT
>TRBV13|16|TRBJ2-7|TRBD2|.
CASSPRGLAGDFEQYF
TGTGCCAGCAGCCCCCGGGGGCTAGCGGGAGATTTCGAGCAGTACTTC
>TRBV10-3|15|TRBJ2-3|.|.
CAISESWVGTDTQYF
TGTGCCATCAGTGAGTCTTGGGTCGGCACAGATACGCAGTATTTT
>TRBV21-1|11|TRBJ2-1|.|few
CASSPHNEQFF
TGTGCCAGCAGCCCCCACAATGAGCAGTTCTTC
>TRBV29-1|16|TRBJ2-2|.|.
CSVEGREMIWKGELFF
TGCAGCGTTGAGGGCAGGGAAATGATTTGGAAGGGGGAGCTGTTTTTT
>TRBV28|14|TRBJ2-5|.|.
CASSLGGGQETQYF
TGTGCCAGCAGTTTAGGAGGGGGCCAAGAGACCCAGTACTTC
>TRBV9|14|TRBJ2-5|.|.
CASSATGGWGTQYF
TGTGCCAGCAGCGCCACTGGGGGATGGGGGACCCAGTACTTC
>TRBV18|16|TRBJ2-1|TRBD1|.
CASSLLPGQGNGEQFF
TGTGCCAGCTCACTGCTACCGGGACAGGGGAACGGTGAGCAGTTCTTC
>TRBV4-1|17|TRBJ2-3|TRBD2|.
CASSQDGAGGPTDTQYF
TGCGCCAGCAGCCAAGATGGCGCGGGAGGGCCGACAGATACGCAGTATTTT
>TRBV15|13|TRBJ2-7|TRBD2|.
CATSSTGGSSQYF
TGTGCCACCAGCAGTACTGGCGGGAGTTCGCAGTACTTC
>TRBV28|12|TRBJ1-1|.|.
CASSLAETEAFF
TGTGCCAGCAGTTTGGCAGAAACTGAAGCTTTCTTT
>TRBV6-1|12|TRBJ2-7|.|few
CASRQGAYEQYF
TGTGCCAGCAGACAGGGAGCCTACGAGCAGTACTTC
>TRBV2|12|TRBJ1-3|.|few
CASSDWGNTIYF
TGTGCCAGCAGCGACTGGGGCAACACCATATATTTT
>TRBV2|15|TRBJ1-2|TRBD1|.
CASGSTGSTNYGYTF
TGTGCCAGCGGATCGACAGGGTCTACCAACTATGGCTACACCTTC
>TRBV5-4|16|TRBJ2-1|TRBD2|.
CASSSLAGSTYNEQFF
TGTGCCAGCAGCTCCCTAGCGGGGAGCACCTACAATGAGCAGTTCTTC
>TRBV27|13|TRBJ2-7|.|.
CASSYQGYYEQYF
TGTGCCAGCAGTTACCAGGGCTACTACGAGCAGTACTTC
>TRBV7-2|12|TRBJ2-7|.|.
CASSLGGAQEYF
TGTGCCAGCAGCTTAGGGGGGGCCCAAGAGTACTTC
>TRBV5-1|13|TRBJ1-2|.|.
CASSLEVDYGYTF
TGCGCCAGCAGCTTGGAGGTAGACTATGGCTACACCTTC
>TRBV25-1|13|TRBJ1-1|.|few
CASSGQENTEAFF
TGTGCCAGCAGTGGACAGGAGAACACTGAAGCTTTCTTT
>TRBV27|17|TRBJ2-7|.|.
CASSLLVPGFSSYEQYF
TGTGCCAGCAGTTTATTGGTTCCAGGATTTAGCTCCTACGAGCAGTACTTC
>TRBV5-1|15|TRBJ2-1|.|few
CASSLGVGSYNEQFF
TGCGCCAGCAGCTTGGGCGTGGGTTCCTACAATGAGCAGTTCTTC
>TRBV6-6|13|TRBJ1-5|.|.
CASSLAINQPQHF
TGTGCCAGCAGCCTCGCTATCAATCAGCCCCAGCATTTT
>TRBV19|17|TRBJ2-7|TRBD1|once
CASSIDPPGQGAHEQYF
TGTGCCAGTAGTATAGATCCACCGGGACAGGGGGCCCACGAGCAGTACTTC
>TRBV19|16|TRBJ2-1|TRBD2|.
CASTWRTSDSYNEQFF
TGTGCCAGTACCTGGCGGACTAGCGACTCCTACAATGAGCAGTTCTTC
>TRBV13|13|TRBJ1-1|.|.
CASSSAGNTEAFF
TGTGCCAGCAGCTCCGCAGGGAACACTGAAGCTTTCTTT
>TRBV9|13|TRBJ1-1|.|.
CASSVGPGTEAFF
TGTGCCAGCAGCGTAGGCCCGGGGACTGAAGCTTTCTTT
>TRBV27|10|TRBJ2-7|.|few
CASGTYEQYF
TGTGCCAGCGGAACCTACGAGCAGTACTTC
>TRBV7-9|11|TRBJ1-5|.|few
CASSQPGPQHF
TGTGCCAGCAGCCAACCGGGACCCCAGCATTTT